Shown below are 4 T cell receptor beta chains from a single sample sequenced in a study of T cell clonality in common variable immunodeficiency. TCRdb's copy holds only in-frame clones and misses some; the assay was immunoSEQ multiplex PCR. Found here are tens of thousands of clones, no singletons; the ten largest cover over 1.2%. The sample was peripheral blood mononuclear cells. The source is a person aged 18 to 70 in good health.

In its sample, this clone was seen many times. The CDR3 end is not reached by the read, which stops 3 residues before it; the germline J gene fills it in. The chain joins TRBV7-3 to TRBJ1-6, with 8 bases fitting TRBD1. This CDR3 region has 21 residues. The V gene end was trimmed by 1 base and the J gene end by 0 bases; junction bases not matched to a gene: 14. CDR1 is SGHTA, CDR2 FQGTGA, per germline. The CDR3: CASSLNLGQGKVGSYNSPLHF. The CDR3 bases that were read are TGTGCCAGCAGCTTAAACTTAGGACAGGGTAAAGTTGGCTCCTATAATTCACCC.

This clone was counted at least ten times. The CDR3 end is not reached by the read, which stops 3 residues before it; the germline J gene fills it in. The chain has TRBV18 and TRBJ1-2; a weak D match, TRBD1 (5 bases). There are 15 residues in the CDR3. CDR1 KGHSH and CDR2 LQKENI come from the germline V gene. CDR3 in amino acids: CASSPGNWGIQGYTF. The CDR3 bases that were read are TGTGCCAGCTCCCCAGGGAATTGGGGCATTCAAGGC.

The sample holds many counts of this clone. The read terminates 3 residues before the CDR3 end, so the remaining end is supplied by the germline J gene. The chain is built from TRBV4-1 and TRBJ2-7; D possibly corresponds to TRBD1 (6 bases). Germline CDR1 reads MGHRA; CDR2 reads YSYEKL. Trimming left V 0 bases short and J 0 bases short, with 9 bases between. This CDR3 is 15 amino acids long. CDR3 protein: CASSQDLDSSYEQYF. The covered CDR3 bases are TGCGCCAGCAGCCAAGATCTGGACAGCTCCTACGAG.

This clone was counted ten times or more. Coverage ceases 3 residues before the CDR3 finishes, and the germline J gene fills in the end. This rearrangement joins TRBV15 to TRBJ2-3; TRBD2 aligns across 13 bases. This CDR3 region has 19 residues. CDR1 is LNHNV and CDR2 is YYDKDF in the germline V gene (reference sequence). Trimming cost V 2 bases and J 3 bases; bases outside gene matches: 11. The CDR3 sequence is CATSRNSKLAGGVTDTQYF. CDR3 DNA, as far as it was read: TGTGCCACCAGCAGAAACTCGAAACTAGCGGGAGGGGTTACAGATACG.